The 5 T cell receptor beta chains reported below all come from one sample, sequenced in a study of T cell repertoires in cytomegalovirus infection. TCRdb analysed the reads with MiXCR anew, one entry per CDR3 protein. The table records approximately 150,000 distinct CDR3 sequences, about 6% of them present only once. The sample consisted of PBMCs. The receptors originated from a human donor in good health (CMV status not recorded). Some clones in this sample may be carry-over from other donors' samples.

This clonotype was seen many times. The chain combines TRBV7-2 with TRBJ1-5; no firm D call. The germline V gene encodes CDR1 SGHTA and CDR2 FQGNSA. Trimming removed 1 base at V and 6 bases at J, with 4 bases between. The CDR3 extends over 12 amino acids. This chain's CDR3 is CASSLGAQPQHF. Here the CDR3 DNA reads TGTGCCAGCAGCTTAGGGGCTCAGCCCCAGCATTTT. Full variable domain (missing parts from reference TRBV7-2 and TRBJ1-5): GAGVSQSPSNKVTEKGKDVELRCDPISGHTALYWYRQSLGQGLEFLIYFQGNSAPDKSGLPSDRFSAERTGGSVSTLTIQRTQQEDSAVYLCASSLGAQPQHFGDGTRLSIL.

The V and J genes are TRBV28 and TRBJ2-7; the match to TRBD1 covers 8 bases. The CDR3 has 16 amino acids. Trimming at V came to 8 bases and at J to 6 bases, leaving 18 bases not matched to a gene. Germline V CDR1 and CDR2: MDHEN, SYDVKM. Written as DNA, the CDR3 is TGTGCCAGCTCTTACCCCTTGGGACAGGTCTCCGGCGAGCAGTACTTC. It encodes CASSYPLGQVSGEQYF.

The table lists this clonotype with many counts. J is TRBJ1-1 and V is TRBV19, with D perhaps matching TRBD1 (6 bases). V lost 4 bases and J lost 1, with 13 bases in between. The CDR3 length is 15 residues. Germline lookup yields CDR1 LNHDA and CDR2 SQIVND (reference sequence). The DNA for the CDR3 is TGTGCCAGTAGTACCCCGACAGGAGGGAACACTGAAGCTTTCTTT. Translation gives CASSTPTGGNTEAFF.

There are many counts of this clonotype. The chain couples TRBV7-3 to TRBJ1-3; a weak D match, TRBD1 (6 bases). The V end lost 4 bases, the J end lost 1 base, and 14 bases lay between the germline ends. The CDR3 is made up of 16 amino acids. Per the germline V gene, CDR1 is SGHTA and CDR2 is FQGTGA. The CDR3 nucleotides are TGTGCCAGCAGCTCATTGCGGACAGCATCTGGAAACACCATATATTTT. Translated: CASSSLRTASGNTIYF.

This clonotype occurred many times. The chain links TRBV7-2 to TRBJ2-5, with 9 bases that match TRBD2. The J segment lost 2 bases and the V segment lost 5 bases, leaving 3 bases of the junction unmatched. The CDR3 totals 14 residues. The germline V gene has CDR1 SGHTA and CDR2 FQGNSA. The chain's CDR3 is CASSPAGGQETQYF. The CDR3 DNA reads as TGTGCCAGCAGCCCGGCGGGGGGGCAAGAGACCCAGTACTTC.